Below are 19 T cell receptor beta chains sequenced from a single sample in a study of T cells after yellow fever vaccination. TCRdb fed the 5' RACE reads into MiXCR, producing one record per CDR3 protein. Of 450,000 to 650,000 distinct CDR3 sequences in the sample, roughly 12% were seen once. Sequencing used PBMCs, obtained on the day of the yellow fever booster vaccination. The receptors derive from a man in his thirties or forties who received the YFV17D yellow fever vaccine.

This clonotype occurred a few times. The rearrangement uses TRBV5-1 and TRBJ2-1; possible D gene TRBD2, 6 bases. Trimming removed 1 base at V and 10 bases at J, with 18 bases between. The germline gives CDR1 SGHRS, CDR2 YFSETQ. This CDR3 contains 15 residues. The CDR3 nucleotides read TGCGCCAGCAGCTTGTTGGAGTTTCGGCGGGACGAGCAGTTCTTC. Translation: CASSLLEFRRDEQFF.

This clonotype was detected only a few times. The chain couples TRBV20-1 to TRBJ2-1, with D possibly matching TRBD1 (5 bases). V lost 6 bases, J lost 5 bases, and 17 bases lay in between. Germline loops: CDR1 DFQATT, CDR2 SNEGSKA (reference sequence). The CDR3 is 14 residues long. CDR3 amino acids: CSAALLVGHNEQFF. CDR3 coding DNA: TGCAGTGCCGCGTTGCTGGTGGGGCACAATGAGCAGTTCTTC.

This clonotype has just a few counts. This chain uses TRBV7-9 with TRBJ2-7, with TRBD2 matching over 7 bases. After removal of 0 bases from V and 12 bases from J, the junction contained 5 bases not matched to a gene. Germline values: CDR1 SEHNR, CDR2 FQNEAQ (reference sequence). The CDR3 loop spans 12 amino acids. The CDR3 protein is CASSLAGGPRYF. In DNA form, the CDR3 reads TGTGCCAGCAGCTTAGCGGGAGGGCCGAGGTACTTC.

A word on this clonotype: Given a much more abundant clone one base away, this may be a read error. This chain links TRBV6-1 with TRBJ2-2; D possibly matches TRBD1 or TRBD2 (5 bases each). Germline CDR1 and CDR2: MNHNS and SASEGT. CDR3 size: 13 residues. Trimming left V 6 bases short and J 4 bases short, with 9 bases between. CDR3 DNA sequence: TGTGCCAGCAGCCGGGACGGCACCGGGGAGCTGTTTTTT. It codes for CASSRDGTGELFF.

This clonotype was recorded a few times. The chain combines TRBV4-1 with TRBJ1-5; 8 nucleotides match TRBD1. The trim removed 1 base at V and 2 bases at J, leaving 4 bases unmatched. This CDR3 has 16 amino acids. Germline CDR1 and CDR2: MGHRA and YSYEKL. The CDR3 spells CASSQVTGVGNQPQHF. The CDR3, as DNA: TGCGCCAGCAGCCAAGTGACAGGGGTTGGCAATCAGCCCCAGCATTTT.

V and J are TRBV7-2 and TRBJ2-7, with D possibly being TRBD2 (5 bases). Trimming removed 4 bases from V and 3 bases from J, with 16 bases in between. Germline V CDR1 and CDR2: SGHTA, FQGNSA. This CDR3 has 15 residues. CDR3 DNA sequence: TGTGCCAGCAGCTACGGAGAGCCGGGGATCTACGAGCAGTACTTC. Translating gives CASSYGEPGIYEQYF. The full variable domain, rest sourced from reference TRBV7-2 and TRBJ2-7, is GAGVSQSPSNKVTEKGKDVELRCDPISGHTALYWYRQSLGQGLEFLIYFQGNSAPDKSGLPSDRFSAERTGGSVSTLTIQRTQQEDSAVYLCASSYGEPGIYEQYFGPGTRLTVT.

V is TRBV18 and J is TRBJ2-5; D gene ambiguous. The CDR3 is 15 residues long. With 2 bases removed from V and 0 bases from J, the gap between germline ends came to 10 bases. Germline assignment: CDR1 KGHSH and CDR2 LQKENI. CDR3 nucleotide sequence: TGTGCCAGCTCACCAAACCCAGGAAACCAAGAGACCCAGTACTTC. Translated, it gives CASSPNPGNQETQYF.

This clonotype was seen only a few times. The chain has TRBV4-2 and TRBJ2-3, with TRBD1 matching over 8 bases. The CDR3 runs 17 residues. J lost 5 bases, V lost 5 bases, and 15 bases had no gene match. Germline V gene data show CDR1 as LGHNA and CDR2 as YNFKEQ. The CDR3: CASSYSLQGANIDTQYF. CDR3 nucleotide sequence: TGTGCCAGCAGCTACAGCCTCCAGGGGGCCAATATAGATACGCAGTATTTT.

The CDR3 nucleotides are TGTGCCAGCAGCCCCGGGACAGGGGTGCGTGGGGCCAACGTCCTGACTTTC. It encodes CASSPGTGVRGANVLTF. This chain links TRBV7-2 with TRBJ2-6; 10 bases are shared with TRBD1. V lost 5 bases to trimming and J lost 3 bases; unmatched junction nucleotides: 7. The CDR3 runs 17 residues. The V gene's germline CDR1 is SGHTA and CDR2 FQGNSA.

This sequence joins TRBV29-1 and TRBJ1-2; TRBD1 might be the D (5 bases). V was trimmed by 5 bases and J by 8 bases, leaving 15 bases between them. This CDR3 is 12 amino acids long. From germline, CDR1 is SQVTM and CDR2 ANQGSEA. The CDR3 bases are TGCAGCGTTCGCCGGGACGAGGGCGGCTACACCTTC. This codes for CSVRRDEGGYTF.

This clonotype turned up a few times. The chain employs TRBV12-3 or TRBV12-4 and TRBJ2-7; no clear D. V was pared by 6 bases and J by 4 bases, with 19 bases between. The CDR3 totals 15 residues. The CDR3 region is CASSDWRIRDYEQYF. The CDR3 DNA reads TGTGCCAGCAGCGACTGGCGTATAAGGGATTACGAGCAGTACTTC.

This chain joins TRBV4-3 and TRBJ2-1; D tentatively reads TRBD1 or TRBD2 (5 bases each). The V gene's germline CDR1 is LGHNA and CDR2 YSLEER. This CDR3 is built from 15 residues. The germline V and J ends were trimmed by 4 bases and 0 bases, with 10 bases remaining between them. The CDR3, as DNA: TGCGCCAGCAGCCCCCGGGACCTCTCCTACAATGAGCAGTTCTTC. Translating gives CASSPRDLSYNEQFF.

The chain is built from TRBV7-8 and TRBJ2-7, with D hard to call. The CDR3 length is 15 residues. Germline values: CDR1 SGHVS, CDR2 FQNEAQ. V was clipped by 2 bases and J by 1 base, with 12 bases between them. CDR3 coding DNA: TGTGCCAGCAGCTTATCCCGGGTACATTCCTACGAGCAGTACTTC. Its protein is CASSLSRVHSYEQYF.

This clonotype was seen a handful of times. This chain links TRBV7-8 with TRBJ2-6; D uncertain. Trimming pared 7 bases from V and 0 bases from J, leaving 19 bases between. The CDR3 is 18 residues long. Germline CDR1 and CDR2: SGHVS and FQNEAQ. CDR3: CASNLPVGSPSGANVLTF. The CDR3 nucleotides read TGTGCCAGCAACCTTCCAGTTGGCAGCCCCTCTGGGGCCAACGTCCTGACTTTC.

The V and J genes are TRBV5-4 and TRBJ2-2; TRBD2 agrees at 7 bases. The CDR3 runs to 16 residues. CDR1 SGHNT and CDR2 YYREEE come from the germline V gene (reference sequence). The J segment lost 1 base and the V segment lost 0 bases, leaving 3 bases of the junction unmatched. This CDR3 is CASSLVSSGNTGELFF. The CDR3 coding sequence is TGTGCCAGCAGCTTGGTTTCTAGCGGGAACACCGGGGAGCTGTTTTTT.

The chain joins TRBV30 to TRBJ1-2; 10 nucleotides match TRBD1. The length of the CDR3 is 13 residues. Per the germline V gene, CDR1 is GTSNPN and CDR2 is SVGIG (reference sequence). V dropped 7 bases and J dropped 5; count of bases not matched to a gene: 7. CDR3 nucleotides: TGTGCCTCCCGAATGGGACAGGGGTATGGCTACACCTTC. It is translated as CASRMGQGYGYTF.

This clonotype has ten or more counts. The genes are TRBV5-1 and TRBJ2-2; TRBD1 aligns across 9 bases. Germline lookup yields CDR1 SGHRS and CDR2 YFSETQ. This CDR3 contains 15 residues. Unmatched junction bases numbered 6, after V lost 4 bases and J lost 5 bases. CDR3 sequence (DNA): TGCGCCAGCAGCACCGGGACAGGGAGGACCGGGGAGCTGTTTTTT. It is translated as CASSTGTGRTGELFF.

V gene TRBV6-6 combines with J gene TRBJ2-5, with D perhaps matching TRBD1 (5 bases). V lost 6 bases, J lost 5 bases, and 13 bases lay in between. CDR3 size: 13 residues. The germline V gene has CDR1 MNHNY and CDR2 SVGAGI (reference sequence). The CDR3 DNA sequence: TGTGCCAGCAGACCAGGGCTGTTGGAGACCCAGTACTTC. As protein: CASRPGLLETQYF.

The rearrangement links TRBV27 to TRBJ2-1, with D possibly matching TRBD2 (5 bases). Per the germline V gene, CDR1 is MNHEY and CDR2 is SMNVEV (reference sequence). The CDR3 totals 13 residues. Trimming left V 6 bases short and J 9 bases short, with 15 bases between. The CDR3 sequence is CASSGVARAEQFF. The CDR3 DNA follows: TGTGCCAGCAGCGGGGTTGCGCGGGCTGAGCAGTTCTTC.